This TCR beta chain was profiled in a study of blood T cell repertoires in COVID-19. On the study more broadly: COVID-19 samples, acute and convalescent, were from the United States, Italy and Spain. Nucleic acid was either cDNA or gDNA, and it came from T cells, B-cell-depleted T cells, or PBMCs.

After removal of 4 bases from V and 8 bases from J, the junction contained 4 bases not matched to a gene. The CDR3 spans 13 residues. Germline CDR1 reads SNHLY; CDR2 reads FYNNEI. Original handling: Estimation of nucleated cell counts was performed using reference gene primer amplification. The repertoire was sequenced with immunoSEQ multiplex PCR; TCRdb's copy has only in-frame clones and lacks some. Clone size and V and J calls were adopted from that table, with D and trimming inferred from the DNA. This sample has about 140,000 clones, with about three quarters found just once. The specimen sequenced was peripheral blood. The chain couples TRBV2 to TRBJ2-1; 8 bases line up with TRBD1. The sequence was obtained from a woman aged 55 to 70 with acute or convalescent COVID-19. The CDR3 coding sequence is TGTGCCAGCAGTGCCCGGACAGGGCATGAGCAGTTCTTC. Amino acids: CASSARTGHEQFF.